These 18 T cell receptor beta chains share one sample of origin, sequenced in a study of blood T cell repertoires in COVID-19. Generated by immunoSEQ multiplex PCR, the TCRdb table keeps only in-frame clones and is missing some. The data contain 310,000 or so clones, about 87% of them singletons. Source material: peripheral blood. The source of these receptors is a man aged 30 to 39 with COVID-19, enrolled during active disease.

The V and J genes are TRBV7-2 and TRBJ2-1; 8 nucleotides match TRBD2. The trim removed 5 bases at V and 7 bases at J, leaving 13 bases unmatched. CDR3 length: 16 residues. Germline V gene lookup returns CDR1 SGHTA and CDR2 FQGNSA. For the CDR3, the DNA is TGTGCCAGCAGCCCAACCGACCGGGAGGGGTGGAATGAGCAGTTCTTC. Translated: CASSPTDREGWNEQFF. Combining the CDR3 with reference TRBV7-2 and TRBJ2-1 gives the whole variable domain GAGVSQSPSNKVTEKGKDVELRCDPISGHTALYWYRQSLGQGLEFLIYFQGNSAPDKSGLPSDRFSAERTGGSVSTLTIQRTQQEDSAVYLCASSPTDREGWNEQFFGPGTRLTVL.

This rearrangement joins TRBV2 to TRBJ2-3, with D possibly matching TRBD1 (7 bases). Germline assignment: CDR1 SNHLY and CDR2 FYNNEI. There are 14 residues in the CDR3. Trimming removed 7 bases from V and 4 bases from J, with 15 bases in between. For the CDR3, the DNA is TGTGCCAGCATGAGGAGGGGGCAAGCAGATACGCAGTATTTT. Amino acid sequence: CASMRRGQADTQYF.

The V and J genes are TRBV27 and TRBJ1-2, with D possibly matching TRBD1 (6 bases). The germline V gene has CDR1 MNHEY and CDR2 SMNVEV (reference sequence). Trimming shortened V by 2 bases and J by 3 bases, and 13 bases separated the two germline ends. The CDR3 is made up of 15 amino acids. The CDR3 bases are TGTGCCAGCAGTTTAGGGGGGGGCCTTTACTATGGCTACACCTTC. Amino acids: CASSLGGGLYYGYTF.

The chain has TRBV6-5 and TRBJ1-2; D remains unclear. Trimming removed 8 bases from V and 1 base from J, with 14 bases in between. CDR1 MNHEY and CDR2 SVGAGI come from the germline V gene. The CDR3 has 14 residues. The CDR3 is CASRQGPVNYGYTF. CDR3 bases: TGTGCCAGCCGACAAGGCCCCGTTAACTATGGCTACACCTTC.

This clone turned up a few times. The chain carries TRBV6-5 and TRBJ2-5; 8 nucleotides match TRBD1. From germline, CDR1 is MNHEY and CDR2 SVGAGI. The CDR3 sequence is 15 residues long. The V gene end was trimmed by 6 bases and the J gene end by 4 bases; junction bases not matched to a gene: 10. The CDR3, as DNA: TGTGCCAGCAGCCTACAGGGGGAGAGGGGAGAGACCCAGTACTTC. Translation: CASSLQGERGETQYF.

V is TRBV7-2 and J is TRBJ2-2, with D possibly TRBD1 on 5 matching bases. V lost 7 bases to trimming and J lost 6 bases, with 21 bases between them. The CDR3 length is 16 residues. Germline CDR1 SGHTA, CDR2 FQGNSA. The CDR3 DNA sequence: TGTGCCAGCACTCTTAGTCAGGGTAAAAGGGCCGGGGAGCTGTTTTTT. Its protein is CASTLSQGKRAGELFF.

In its sample, this clone was seen once. V and J are TRBV4-3 and TRBJ1-5; the match to TRBD1 covers 10 bases. The germline CDR1 and CDR2 sequences are LGHNA and YSLEER. V lost 4 bases to trimming and J lost 5 bases; unmatched junction nucleotides: 5. This CDR3 spans 15 amino acids. DNA for the CDR3: TGCGCCAGCAGCCCCCAGACAGGGGGCTATCAGCCCCAGCATTTT. Encoded protein: CASSPQTGGYQPQHF.

V and J are TRBV4-1 and TRBJ1-2; no definite D call. CDR1 and CDR2 from the germline V gene are MGHRA and YSYEKL. CDR3 size: 18 residues. V was trimmed by 1 base and J by 0 bases, leaving 18 bases between them. In DNA form, the CDR3 reads TGCGCCAGCAGCCAAGGGGAGATTTTACCGTGGACTAACTATGGCTACACCTTC. This encodes CASSQGEILPWTNYGYTF.

This clone was seen only a few times. CDR3 sequence: CASSPGTSGLLEQYF. DNA of the CDR3: TGTGCCAGCTCACCCGGGACTAGCGGTCTCCTGGAGCAGTACTTC. V usage is TRBV18 and J usage is TRBJ2-7; 11 bases map to TRBD2. With V trimmed by 3 bases and J by 7 bases, 8 bases remained unmatched. CDR3 length: 15 amino acids. The germline V gene has CDR1 KGHSH and CDR2 LQKENI. The full variable domain, with the rest looked up from reference TRBV18 and TRBJ2-7, is NAGVMQNPRHLVRRRGQEARLRCSPMKGHSHVYWYRQLPEEGLKFMVYLQKENIIDESGMPKERFSAEFPKEGPSILRIQQVVRGDSAAYFCASSPGTSGLLEQYFGPGTRLTVT.

The chain recombines TRBV3-1 (or the pseudogene TRBV3-2) with TRBJ2-3, with TRBD2 matching 10 bases. This CDR3 region has 18 residues. In germline, CDR1 is LGHDT, CDR2 YNNKEL (reference sequence). V dropped 5 bases and J dropped 2; count of bases not matched to a gene: 13. The CDR3 nucleotides read TGTGCCAGCAGCGAACTTTTAAGGAGCGGGAGGGACACAGATACGCAGTATTTT. As protein: CASSELLRSGRDTDTQYF.

The genes are TRBV4-2 and TRBJ1-2; 9 positions match TRBD1. The CDR3 covers 16 residues. Germline V lookup: CDR1 LGHNA, CDR2 YNFKEQ. The trim removed 5 bases at V and 7 bases at J, leaving 14 bases unmatched. CDR3 in amino acids: CASSNSGTGTRGGYTF. CDR3 coding DNA: TGTGCCAGCAGCAACTCCGGGACAGGGACCCGGGGTGGCTACACCTTC.

The chain combines TRBV5-5 with TRBJ2-5, with D possibly TRBD2 on 6 matching bases. CDR1 and CDR2 from the germline V gene are SGHKS and YYEKEE (reference sequence). The CDR3 extends over 13 amino acids. Trimming removed 2 bases at V and 2 bases at J, with 7 bases between. The DNA of the CDR3 is TGTGCCAGCAGCTTCGGGGGACAAGAGACCCAGTACTTC. Its translation is CASSFGGQETQYF.

This clone was recorded once. The chain couples TRBV10-3 to TRBJ2-3; perhaps TRBD2 as D (6 bases). CDR1 and CDR2 (germline): ENHRY, SYGVKD. CDR3 length: 13 residues. V was cut by 10 bases and J by 4 bases, with 15 bases left in between. The CDR3 sequence is CATLNGGSDTQYF. In DNA form, the CDR3 reads TGTGCCACCCTAAACGGGGGTTCAGATACGCAGTATTTT.

The V gene is TRBV7-2, the J gene TRBJ2-7, with 12 bases lining up with TRBD2. V trimming: 3 bases; J trimming: 4 bases; junction bases outside the gene matches: 4. CDR3 length: 15 residues. The V gene's germline CDR1 is SGHTA and CDR2 FQGNSA. CDR3 loop: CASSLGLAGGYEQYF. In DNA form, the CDR3 reads TGTGCCAGCAGCTTGGGTCTAGCGGGGGGGTACGAGCAGTACTTC. Based on the CDR3 plus reference TRBV7-2 and TRBJ2-7, the full variable domain is GAGVSQSPSNKVTEKGKDVELRCDPISGHTALYWYRQSLGQGLEFLIYFQGNSAPDKSGLPSDRFSAERTGGSVSTLTIQRTQQEDSAVYLCASSLGLAGGYEQYFGPGTRLTVT.

V is TRBV2 and J is TRBJ2-1, with 9 bases fitting TRBD1. Germline trimming cut 7 bases from V and 3 bases from J; bases unmatched to any gene: 10. Germline V gene sequence: CDR1 SNHLY, CDR2 FYNNEI. The CDR3 sequence is 16 residues long. DNA of the CDR3: TGTGCCAGCATCGCCGGGACAGGGAGCAACTACAATGAGCAGTTCTTC. Encoded protein: CASIAGTGSNYNEQFF.

This rearrangement joins TRBV4-3 to TRBJ2-7; 10 bases are shared with TRBD1. The CDR3 runs to 16 residues. Germline CDR1 and CDR2: LGHNA and YSLEER. J lost 1 base, V lost 0 bases, and 3 bases had no gene match. The CDR3 spells CASSQEGTGESYEQYF. The CDR3, as DNA: TGCGCCAGCAGCCAAGAGGGGACAGGGGAATCCTACGAGCAGTACTTC.

The chain links TRBV24-1 to TRBJ1-1; 7 bases line up with TRBD1. The CDR3 covers 15 residues. Unmatched junction bases numbered 7, after V lost 3 bases and J lost 4 bases. Germline V gene lookup returns CDR1 KGHDR and CDR2 SFDVKD. The CDR3 is CATSDPGTAGTEAFF. CDR3 nucleotides: TGTGCCACCAGTGATCCCGGGACAGCAGGCACTGAAGCTTTCTTT.

The CDR3 nucleotides are TGTGCCAGCAGCTTAGGCAGGGTACCAGATACGCAGTATTTT. This gives the protein CASSLGRVPDTQYF. The V gene is TRBV7-2, the J gene TRBJ2-3, with a tentative D call TRBD1 (5 bases). Trimming removed 1 base from V and 4 bases from J, with 9 bases in between. The CDR3 is 14 amino acids. Germline assignment: CDR1 SGHTA and CDR2 FQGNSA.